The subject of this entry is one TCR beta chain. As yet, its antigen is unknown. The CDR3 is 14 residues long. J gave up 5 bases and V 8 bases, and 8 bases lay outside the gene matches. Germline CDR1 is SNHLY and CDR2 is FYNNEI. This record comes from a study of early T cells in non-severe SARS-CoV-2 infection. Study context: Chains stayed unpaired after sequencing of bulk RNA from unsorted whole blood.

Study results and limitations: Matching against VDJdb likely underestimated virus-specific expansions, favoring anti-spike CD8.

As part of library construction, unique molecular identifiers were attached to individual cDNA molecules. MiXCR, applied by TCRdb to the 5' RACE reads, yields one record per CDR3 protein. The sample shows approximately 32,000 distinct CDR3 sequences, 4.1% of them seen only once. The chain carries TRBV2 and TRBJ1-4, with TRBD1 matching 7 bases. The receptor comes from an adult who was a healthcare worker with PCR-confirmed SARS-CoV-2 infection or an uninfected control (not recorded which). The specimen sequenced was whole blood. Written as DNA, the CDR3 is TGTGCCAGCGTAATTGGACAGGTGAATGAAAAACTGTTTTTT. Its translation: CASVIGQVNEKLFF.